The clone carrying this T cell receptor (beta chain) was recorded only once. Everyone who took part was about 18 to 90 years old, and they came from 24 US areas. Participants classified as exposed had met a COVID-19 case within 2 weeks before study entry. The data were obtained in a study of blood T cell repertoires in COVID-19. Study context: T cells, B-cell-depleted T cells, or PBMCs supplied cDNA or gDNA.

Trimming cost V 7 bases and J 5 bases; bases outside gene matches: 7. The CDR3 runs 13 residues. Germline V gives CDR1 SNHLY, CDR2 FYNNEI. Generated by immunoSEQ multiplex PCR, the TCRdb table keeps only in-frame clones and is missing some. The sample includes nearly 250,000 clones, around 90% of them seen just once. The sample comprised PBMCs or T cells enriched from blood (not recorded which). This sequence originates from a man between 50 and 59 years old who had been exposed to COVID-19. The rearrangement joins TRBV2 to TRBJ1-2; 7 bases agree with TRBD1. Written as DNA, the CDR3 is TGTGCCAGCATCACAGGGGCGGGTTATGGCTACACCTTC. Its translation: CASITGAGYGYTF. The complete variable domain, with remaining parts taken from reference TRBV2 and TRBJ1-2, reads EPEVTQTPSHQVTQMGQEVILRCVPISNHLYFYWYRQILGQKVEFLVSFYNNEISEKSEIFDDQFSVERPDGSNFTLKIRSTKLEDSAMYFCASITGAGYGYTFGSGTRLTVV.